These 13 T cell receptor beta chains originate from one sample sequenced in a study of T-cell reconstitution after alpha-beta-depleted transplantation in children. Unique molecular identifiers were used in preparing the TCRbeta library. TCRdb re-analysed the PCR reads in MiXCR, keeping a single row per CDR3 protein. The sample lists about 270,000 distinct CDR3 sequences, more than 9% seen once, with around 9.1% in the top ten. Sequencing used PBMCs from the stem cell graft donor, obtained from the stem cell graft. The receptors here all came from a human donor who donated a stem cell graft to a child with SCID.

V usage is TRBV29-1 and J usage is TRBJ1-1, with TRBD1 matching over 12 bases. Looked up from germline, CDR1 is SQVTM and CDR2 is ANQGSEA. CDR3 length equals 15 residues. V lost 7 bases, J lost 4 bases, and 10 bases stayed unmatched. CDR3 amino acids: CSACTGTGGVTEAFF. Here the CDR3 DNA reads TGCAGCGCCTGCACCGGGACAGGGGGCGTCACTGAAGCTTTCTTT.

Only a few counts were recorded for this clonotype. The rearrangement links TRBV20-1 to TRBJ1-1; tentative D call: TRBD1 (5 bases). V shed 6 bases and J shed 5 bases, with 16 bases lying between them. Germline-derived CDR1 and CDR2 are DFQATT and SNEGSKA (reference sequence). The CDR3 covers 13 residues. The CDR3 protein is CSAQPGAGTEAFF. For the CDR3, the DNA is TGCAGTGCACAGCCCGGGGCGGGGACTGAAGCTTTCTTT.

The gene calls are TRBV21-1 and TRBJ1-5; the table's D call TRBD1 went unverified against the DNA. TRBV21-1 is a pseudogene segment. The CDR3 is 15 amino acids. The chain's CDR3 is CASSKGTGANQPQHF. CDR3 bases: TGTGCCAGCAGCAAAGGTACAGGGGCGAATCAGCCCCAGCATTTT.

The J gene is TRBJ2-5, the V gene TRBV24-1; the match to TRBD1 covers 8 bases. The CDR3 covers 16 residues. V shed 4 bases, J shed 3 bases, and the junction held 9 bases outside the gene matches. In germline, CDR1 is KGHDR, CDR2 SFDVKD. The CDR3 here is CATSDTSGGAKETQYF. For the CDR3, the DNA is TGTGCCACCAGTGACACATCAGGGGGCGCGAAAGAGACCCAGTACTTC.

This clonotype was seen a few times. The V gene is TRBV5-1, the J gene TRBJ2-3; D may be TRBD2 (6 bases). Deletions cut 4 bases from V and 3 bases from J, with 12 bases between. Germline V gene sequence: CDR1 SGHRS, CDR2 YFSETQ. The CDR3 totals 14 residues. This chain's CDR3 is CASSRGGETDTQYF. For the CDR3, the DNA is TGCGCCAGCAGCCGCGGCGGGGAGACAGATACGCAGTATTTT.

This clonotype showed up just a few times. J is TRBJ2-5 and V is TRBV20-1, with D tentatively TRBD2 (6 bases). This CDR3 has 13 amino acids. The V end was cut by 2 bases, the J end by 4 bases, with 11 bases between. Germline CDR1 and CDR2: DFQATT and SNEGSKA (reference sequence). Here the CDR3 reads CSARSGGGETQYF. CDR3 nucleotides: TGCAGTGCTAGATCCGGGGGAGGAGAGACCCAGTACTTC.

The chain recombines TRBV5-6 with TRBJ2-7; 7 positions match TRBD1. Unmatched junction bases numbered 5, after V lost 0 bases and J lost 2 bases. The V gene's germline CDR1 is SGHDT and CDR2 YYEEEE. The CDR3 is made up of 15 amino acids. The CDR3 region has the DNA TGTGCCAGCAGCTTGGTGGGACAGATGACCTACGAGCAGTACTTC. As protein: CASSLVGQMTYEQYF.

A few counts support this clonotype. The chain employs TRBV5-7 and TRBJ2-3; 8 bases align to TRBD1. TRBV5-7 is known as an ORF, though its function is uncertain. The CDR3 has 15 residues. J gave up 4 bases and V 4 bases, and 8 bases lay outside the gene matches. The CDR3 here is CASSTWTGMPDTQYF. The CDR3 DNA reads as TGTGCCAGCAGCACCTGGACAGGGATGCCAGATACGCAGTATTTT.

This clonotype was recorded a few times. The CDR3 spells CAVRGANYGYTF. The CDR3 nucleotides read TGTGCGGTAAGGGGCGCTAACTATGGCTACACCTTC. The chain links TRBV7-9 to TRBJ1-2; TRBD1 is a possible D gene (5 bases). The CDR3 totals 12 residues. Germline CDR1 is SEHNR and CDR2 is FQNEAQ (reference sequence).

The genes are TRBV20-1 and TRBJ2-2, with 9 bases identical to TRBD1. V shed 5 bases, J shed 0 bases, and the junction held 4 bases outside the gene matches. Germline CDR1 is DFQATT and CDR2 is SNEGSKA (reference sequence). The CDR3 extends over 15 amino acids. The CDR3 DNA follows: TGCAGTGCTTCGGGACAGGGCGCGAACACCGGGGAGCTGTTTTTT. This translates into CSASGQGANTGELFF.

This chain links TRBV12-3 or TRBV12-4 with TRBJ2-6; D is possibly TRBD1 (5 bases). The CDR3 totals 16 residues. Trimming removed 3 bases at V and 0 bases at J, with 9 bases between. The CDR3 sequence: CASSLTASSGANVLTF. The CDR3 DNA follows: TGTGCCAGCAGTTTGACAGCGAGCTCTGGGGCCAACGTCCTGACTTTC.

The V gene is TRBV7-9, the J gene TRBJ2-3; tentative D call: TRBD2 (5 bases). Germline V lookup: CDR1 SEHNR, CDR2 FQNEAQ (reference sequence). V dropped 4 bases and J dropped 5 bases, with 19 bases sitting between them. CDR3 length: 16 residues. CDR3 coding DNA: TGTGCCAGCAGCTCCCCCCGGGATCCGACCGGAGATACGCAGTATTTT. It encodes CASSSPRDPTGDTQYF.

This clonotype was seen ten or more times. V usage is TRBV20-1 and J usage is TRBJ2-3, with D perhaps TRBD1 (8 bases). Germline V CDR1 and CDR2: DFQATT, SNEGSKA (reference sequence). The CDR3 is 13 residues long. Trimming stripped 4 bases from V and 3 bases from J, with 11 bases between. The CDR3 DNA sequence: TGCAGTGCTAACAGGGGGGGAACAGATACGCAGTATTTT. Its translation: CSANRGGTDTQYF.